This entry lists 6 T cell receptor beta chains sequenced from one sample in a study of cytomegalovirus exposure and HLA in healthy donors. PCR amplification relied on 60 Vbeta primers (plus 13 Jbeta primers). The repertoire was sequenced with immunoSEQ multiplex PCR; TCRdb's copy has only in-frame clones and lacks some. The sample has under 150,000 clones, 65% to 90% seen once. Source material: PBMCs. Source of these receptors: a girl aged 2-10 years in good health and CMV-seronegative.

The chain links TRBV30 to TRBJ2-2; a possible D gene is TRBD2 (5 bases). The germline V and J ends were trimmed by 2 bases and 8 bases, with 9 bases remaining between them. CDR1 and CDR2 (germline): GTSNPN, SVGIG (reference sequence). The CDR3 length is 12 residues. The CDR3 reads CAWSIGEGELFF. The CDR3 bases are TGTGCCTGGAGTATCGGGGAAGGGGAGCTGTTTTTT.

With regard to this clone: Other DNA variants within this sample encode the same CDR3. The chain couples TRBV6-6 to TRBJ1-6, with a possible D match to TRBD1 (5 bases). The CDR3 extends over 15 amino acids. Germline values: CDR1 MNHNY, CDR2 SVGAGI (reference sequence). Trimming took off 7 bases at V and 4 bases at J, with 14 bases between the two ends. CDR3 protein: CASTLLGTYNSPLHF. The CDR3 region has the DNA TGTGCCAGCACTCTACTGGGGACTTATAATTCACCCCTCCACTTT.

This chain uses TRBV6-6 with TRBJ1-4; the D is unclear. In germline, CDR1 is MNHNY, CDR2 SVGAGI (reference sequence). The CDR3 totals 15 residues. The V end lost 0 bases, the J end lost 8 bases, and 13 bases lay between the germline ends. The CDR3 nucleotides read TGTGCCAGCAGTTACTCAGGAACAGCAAACGAAAAACTGTTTTTT. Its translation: CASSYSGTANEKLFF.

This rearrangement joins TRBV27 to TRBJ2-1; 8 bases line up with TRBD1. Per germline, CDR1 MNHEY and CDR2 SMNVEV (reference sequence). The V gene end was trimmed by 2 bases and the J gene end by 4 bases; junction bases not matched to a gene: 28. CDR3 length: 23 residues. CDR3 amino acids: CASSLAPGQESRASSVGYNEQFF. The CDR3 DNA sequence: TGTGCCAGCAGTTTAGCGCCGGGACAGGAGAGTAGAGCGTCAAGCGTCGGGTACAATGAGCAGTTCTTC.

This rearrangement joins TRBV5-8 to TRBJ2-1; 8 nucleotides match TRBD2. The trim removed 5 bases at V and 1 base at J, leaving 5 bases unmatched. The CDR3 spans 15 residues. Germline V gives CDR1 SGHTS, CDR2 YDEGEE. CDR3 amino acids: CASRRTSRSYNEQFF. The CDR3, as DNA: TGTGCCAGCAGACGGACTAGCCGTTCCTACAATGAGCAGTTCTTC.

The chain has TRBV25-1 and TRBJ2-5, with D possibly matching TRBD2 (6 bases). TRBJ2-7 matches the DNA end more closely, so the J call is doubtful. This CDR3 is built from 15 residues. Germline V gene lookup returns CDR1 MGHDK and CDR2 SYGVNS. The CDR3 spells CASSESRDSSYEQYF. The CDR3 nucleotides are TGTGCCAGCAGTGAATCCCGGGACTCTTCCTACGAGCAGTACTTC.